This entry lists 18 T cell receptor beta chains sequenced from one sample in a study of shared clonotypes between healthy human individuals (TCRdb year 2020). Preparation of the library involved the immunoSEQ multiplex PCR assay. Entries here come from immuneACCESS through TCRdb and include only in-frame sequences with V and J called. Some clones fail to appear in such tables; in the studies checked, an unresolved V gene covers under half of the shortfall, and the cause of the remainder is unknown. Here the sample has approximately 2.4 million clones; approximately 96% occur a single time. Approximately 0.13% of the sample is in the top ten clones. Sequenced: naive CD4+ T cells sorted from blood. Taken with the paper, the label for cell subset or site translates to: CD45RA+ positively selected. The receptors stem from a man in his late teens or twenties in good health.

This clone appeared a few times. CDR3: CASSFGGAIQPQHF. Here the CDR3 DNA reads TGTGCCAGCAGCTTCGGGGGGGCGATTCAGCCCCAGCATTTT. The chain uses TRBV7-9 and TRBJ1-5; D perhaps matches TRBD1 (6 bases). Looked up from germline, CDR1 is SEHNR and CDR2 is FQNEAQ (reference sequence). The V end lost 3 bases, the J end lost 6 bases, and 12 bases lay between the germline ends. This CDR3 contains 14 residues.

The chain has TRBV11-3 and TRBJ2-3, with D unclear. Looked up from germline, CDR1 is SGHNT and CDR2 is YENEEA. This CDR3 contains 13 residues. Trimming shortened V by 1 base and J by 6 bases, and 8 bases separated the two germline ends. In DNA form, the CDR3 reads TGTGCCAGCAGCTTAGTCTCGGTGGATACGCAGTATTTT. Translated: CASSLVSVDTQYF.

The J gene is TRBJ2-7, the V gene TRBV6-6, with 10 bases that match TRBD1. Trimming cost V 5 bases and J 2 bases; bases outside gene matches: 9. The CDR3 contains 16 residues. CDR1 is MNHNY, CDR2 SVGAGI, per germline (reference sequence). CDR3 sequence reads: CASSPPGTGETYEQYF. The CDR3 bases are TGTGCCAGCAGTCCTCCCGGGACAGGGGAGACCTACGAGCAGTACTTC.

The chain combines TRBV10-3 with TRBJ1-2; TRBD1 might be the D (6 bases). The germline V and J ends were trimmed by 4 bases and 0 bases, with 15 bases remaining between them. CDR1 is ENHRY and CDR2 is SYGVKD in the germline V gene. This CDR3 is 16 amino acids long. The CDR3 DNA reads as TGTGCCATCAGTGGCGGGGGCGTGGGGTCTAACTATGGCTACACCTTC. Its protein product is CAISGGGVGSNYGYTF.

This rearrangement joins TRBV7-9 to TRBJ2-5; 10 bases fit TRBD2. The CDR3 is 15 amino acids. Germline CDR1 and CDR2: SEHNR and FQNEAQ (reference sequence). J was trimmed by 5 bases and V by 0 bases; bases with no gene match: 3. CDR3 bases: TGTGCCAGCAGCTTAGCTAGCGGGAGGTGGGAGACCCAGTACTTC. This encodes CASSLASGRWETQYF.

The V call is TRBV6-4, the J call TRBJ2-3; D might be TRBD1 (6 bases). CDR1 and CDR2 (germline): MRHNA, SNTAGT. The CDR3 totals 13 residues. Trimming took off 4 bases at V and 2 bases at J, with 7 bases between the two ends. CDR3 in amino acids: CASSGTATDTQYF. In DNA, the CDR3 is TGTGCCAGCAGTGGGACAGCCACAGATACGCAGTATTTT.

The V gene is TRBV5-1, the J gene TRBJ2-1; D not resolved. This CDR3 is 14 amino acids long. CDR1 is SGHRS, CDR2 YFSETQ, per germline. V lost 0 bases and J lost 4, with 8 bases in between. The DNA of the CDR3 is TGCGCCAGCAGCTTGGATCCCGAATACAATGAGCAGTTCTTC. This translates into CASSLDPEYNEQFF.

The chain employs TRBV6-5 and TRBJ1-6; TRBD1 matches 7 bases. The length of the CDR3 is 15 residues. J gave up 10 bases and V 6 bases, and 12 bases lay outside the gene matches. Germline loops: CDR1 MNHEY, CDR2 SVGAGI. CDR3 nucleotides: TGTGCCAGCAGCCCCCTGACAGGGAATCACTCACCCCTCCACTTT. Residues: CASSPLTGNHSPLHF.

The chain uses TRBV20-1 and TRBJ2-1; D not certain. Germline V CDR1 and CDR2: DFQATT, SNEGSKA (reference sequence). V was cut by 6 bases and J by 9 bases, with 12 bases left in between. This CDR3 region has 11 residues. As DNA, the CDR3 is TGCAGTGCCCCGCTGGTGGGTGAGCAGTTCTTC. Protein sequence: CSAPLVGEQFF.

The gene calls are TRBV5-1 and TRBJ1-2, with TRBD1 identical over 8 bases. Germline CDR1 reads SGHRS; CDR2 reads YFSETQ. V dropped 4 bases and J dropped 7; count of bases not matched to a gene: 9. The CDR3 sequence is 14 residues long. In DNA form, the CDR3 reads TGCGCCAGCAGCCCCGACAGGGGACAGAGTGGCTACACCTTC. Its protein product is CASSPDRGQSGYTF.

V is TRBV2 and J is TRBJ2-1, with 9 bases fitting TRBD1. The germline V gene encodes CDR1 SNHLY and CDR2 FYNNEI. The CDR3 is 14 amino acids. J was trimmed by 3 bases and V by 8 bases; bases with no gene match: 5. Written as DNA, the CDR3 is TGTGCCAGCGTCGTGACAGGGGGCTACAATGAGCAGTTCTTC. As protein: CASVVTGGYNEQFF.

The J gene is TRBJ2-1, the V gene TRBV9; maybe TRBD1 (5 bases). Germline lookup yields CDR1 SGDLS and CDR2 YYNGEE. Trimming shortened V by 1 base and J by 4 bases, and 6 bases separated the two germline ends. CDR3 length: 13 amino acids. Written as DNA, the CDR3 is TGTGCCAGCAGCGTATCAGGGTACAATGAGCAGTTCTTC. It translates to CASSVSGYNEQFF. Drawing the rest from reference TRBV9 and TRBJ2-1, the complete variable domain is DSGVTQTPKHLITATGQRVTLRCSPRSGDLSVYWYQQSLDQGLQFLIQYYNGEERAKGNILERFSAQQFPDLHSELNLSSLELGDSALYFCASSVSGYNEQFFGPGTRLTVL.

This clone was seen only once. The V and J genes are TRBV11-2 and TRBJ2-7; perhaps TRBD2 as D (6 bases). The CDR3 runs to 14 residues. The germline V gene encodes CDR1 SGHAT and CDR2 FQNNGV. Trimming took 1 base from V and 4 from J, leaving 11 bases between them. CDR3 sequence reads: CASSLGVRGYEQYF. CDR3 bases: TGTGCCAGCAGCTTAGGGGTCCGGGGGTACGAGCAGTACTTC.

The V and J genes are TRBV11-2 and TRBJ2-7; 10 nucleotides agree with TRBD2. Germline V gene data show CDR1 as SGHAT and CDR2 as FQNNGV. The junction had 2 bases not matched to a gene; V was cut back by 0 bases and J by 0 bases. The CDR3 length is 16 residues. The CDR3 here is CASSLDSSGGSYEQYF. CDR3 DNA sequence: TGTGCCAGCAGCTTAGACTCTAGCGGGGGCTCCTACGAGCAGTACTTC.

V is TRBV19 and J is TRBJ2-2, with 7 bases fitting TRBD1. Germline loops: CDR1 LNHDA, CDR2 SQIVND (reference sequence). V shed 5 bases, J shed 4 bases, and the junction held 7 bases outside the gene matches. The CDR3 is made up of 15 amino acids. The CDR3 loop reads CASSATGTVTGELFF. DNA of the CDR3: TGTGCCAGTAGTGCGACCGGGACAGTCACCGGGGAGCTGTTTTTT.

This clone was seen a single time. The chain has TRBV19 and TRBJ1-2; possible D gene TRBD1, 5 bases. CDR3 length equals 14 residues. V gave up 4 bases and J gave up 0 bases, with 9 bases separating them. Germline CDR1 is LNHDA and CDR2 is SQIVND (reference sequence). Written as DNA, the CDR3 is TGTGCCAGTAGTACGGGACGGACTAACTATGGCTACACCTTC. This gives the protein CASSTGRTNYGYTF.

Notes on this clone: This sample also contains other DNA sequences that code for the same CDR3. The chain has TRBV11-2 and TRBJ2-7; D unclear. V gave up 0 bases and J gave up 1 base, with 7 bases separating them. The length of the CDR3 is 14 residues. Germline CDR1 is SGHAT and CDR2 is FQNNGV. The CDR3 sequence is CASSLDLGSYEQYF. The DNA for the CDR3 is TGTGCCAGCAGCTTAGATTTGGGGTCCTACGAGCAGTACTTC.

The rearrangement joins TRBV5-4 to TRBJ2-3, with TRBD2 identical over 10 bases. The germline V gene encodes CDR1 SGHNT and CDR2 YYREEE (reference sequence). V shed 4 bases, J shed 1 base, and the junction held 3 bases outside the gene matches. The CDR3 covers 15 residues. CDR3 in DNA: TGTGCCAGCAGCACCGGACTAGCGGGCACAGATACGCAGTATTTT. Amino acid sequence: CASSTGLAGTDTQYF.